This T cell receptor (beta chain) was sequenced for a study of long-term antiretroviral therapy in people with HIV. The immunoSEQ assay was v3.0, run at survey level. The method was immunoSEQ multiplex PCR; TCRdb's version includes in-frame clones alone and lacks a portion of them. Among 20,000 to 25,000 clones listed, 85% to 90% were seen once. This CDR3 is built from 11 residues. Trimming took 10 bases from V and 7 from J, leaving 8 bases between them. CDR1 is LGHNA, CDR2 YNFKEQ, per germline. The input for sequencing was unsorted PBMCs, taken 1.8 years before starting antiretroviral therapy. V is TRBV4-2 and J is TRBJ1-6; no clear D gene. This TCR was recovered from a woman in her thirties with HIV. Here the CDR3 DNA reads TGTGCCATCGGGTTGAATTCACCCCTCCACTTT. Amino acids: CAIGLNSPLHF.